The 17 T cell receptor beta chains in this list originate from one sample, sequenced in a study of cytomegalovirus exposure and HLA in healthy donors. 13 Jbeta primers and 60 Vbeta primers were used for the PCR. TCRdb keeps only in-frame clones here, not all; method: immunoSEQ multiplex PCR. The table includes around 180,000 clones, 79% detected once. The sequencing sample was made of PBMCs. The receptors derive from a middle-aged woman in good health and CMV-seronegative.

CDR3 sequence (DNA): TGTGCCAGCAGCCCGAGGACAGGGGGCTACGAGCAGTACTTC. This encodes CASSPRTGGYEQYF. The rearrangement joins TRBV11-1 to TRBJ2-7, with 10 bases identical to TRBD1. V was pared by 5 bases and J by 3 bases, with 4 bases of the junction left unmatched. The germline CDR1 and CDR2 sequences are SGHAT and FQDESV (reference sequence). The CDR3 contains 14 residues.

In the case of this clone: At one boundary the junction diverges from the germline segment, which might be a read error. CDR3 protein: CASSVASSSHEQYF. CDR3 nucleotide sequence: TGTGCCAGCAGCGTAGCATCAAGCTCCCACGAGCAGTACTTC. The chain couples TRBV9 to TRBJ2-7; D gene ambiguous. Germline assignment: CDR1 SGDLS and CDR2 YYNGEE. The CDR3 runs 14 residues.

Comment on this clone: Its ends do not fully match the called genes, so a read error is possible. This chain joins TRBV10-3 and TRBJ1-1, with D perhaps matching TRBD1 (6 bases). The CDR3 runs to 13 residues. The germline CDR1 and CDR2 sequences are ENHRY and SYGVKD. CDR3 sequence: CAISRSGDTEAFF. Written as DNA, the CDR3 is TGTGCCATCAGCCGAAGTGGGGACACCGAAGCTTTCTTT.

This chain joins TRBV20-1 and TRBJ1-1, with TRBD1 identical over 7 bases. V was clipped by 8 bases and J by 11 bases; unmatched bases: 8. The length of the CDR3 is 10 residues. Looked up from germline, CDR1 is DFQATT and CDR2 is SNEGSKA (reference sequence). CDR3 region: CSTGDEGAFF. In DNA, the CDR3 is TGCAGTACAGGGGACGAGGGTGCTTTCTTT.

The chain joins TRBV18 to TRBJ2-7; 9 nucleotides match TRBD2. The CDR3 extends over 15 amino acids. The V gene end was trimmed by 2 bases and the J gene end by 2 bases; junction bases not matched to a gene: 4. CDR1 KGHSH and CDR2 LQKENI come from the germline V gene. CDR3 sequence reads: CASSPAGGPAYEQYF. The CDR3 region has the DNA TGTGCCAGCTCACCAGCGGGAGGGCCCGCCTACGAGCAGTACTTC.

The V gene is TRBV28, the J gene TRBJ2-7; D gene ambiguous. V was trimmed by 2 bases and J by 3 bases, leaving 8 bases between them. From germline, CDR1 is MDHEN and CDR2 SYDVKM. The CDR3 runs to 13 residues. As DNA, the CDR3 is TGTGCCAGCAGTTTAGGCGGCAACTACGAGCAGTACTTC. Its protein is CASSLGGNYEQYF.

The table lists this clone with a few counts. The CDR3 reads CASSGANTEAFF. CDR3 nucleotides: TGCGCCAGCAGTGGGGCGAACACTGAAGCTTTCTTT. The chain joins TRBV5-1 to TRBJ1-1; weak D call: TRBD1 (5 bases). This CDR3 is built from 12 residues. From germline, CDR1 is SGHRS and CDR2 YFSETQ. Trimming left V 5 bases short and J 1 base short, with 6 bases between.

The V call is TRBV5-3, the J call TRBJ2-3, with TRBD1 identical over 9 bases. TRBV5-3 is noted as an ORF with a role that remains uncertain. The V segment lost 4 bases and the J segment 3 bases; nucleotides outside the gene matches: 15. CDR3 size: 18 residues. The CDR3 DNA follows: TGTGCCAGAAGCAACGGGCGGAGCCGGGACAGGGTAACAGATACGCAGTATTTT. Its protein product is CARSNGRSRDRVTDTQYF.

This rearrangement joins TRBV5-4 to TRBJ2-3; possibly TRBD2 for D (6 bases). Germline V gene lookup returns CDR1 SGHNT and CDR2 YYREEE (reference sequence). The germline V and J ends were trimmed by 2 bases and 1 base, with 11 bases remaining between them. CDR3 length: 15 amino acids. The CDR3 coding sequence is TGTGCCAGCAGCTTTTGGGCTAGCGGCACAGATACGCAGTATTTT. This sequence encodes CASSFWASGTDTQYF. Using reference TRBV5-4 and TRBJ2-3 for the parts outside the CDR3, the full variable domain is ETGVTQSPTHLIKTRGQQVTLRCSSQSGHNTVSWYQQALGQGPQFIFQYYREEENGRGNFPPRFSGLQFPNYSSELNVNALELDDSALYLCASSFWASGTDTQYFGPGTRLTVL.

The gene calls are TRBV5-1 and TRBJ2-1; possible D gene TRBD1, 5 bases. The CDR3 is 12 residues long. CDR1 SGHRS and CDR2 YFSETQ come from the germline V gene. Trimming shortened V by 0 bases and J by 16 bases, and 14 bases separated the two germline ends. The CDR3 DNA reads as TGCGCCAGCAGCTTGGAATGGGGCACCCATTTCTTC. Its protein product is CASSLEWGTHFF.

The chain uses TRBV4-3 and TRBJ2-7; a weak D match, TRBD1 (6 bases). The CDR3 length is 15 residues. V was shortened by 0 bases and J by 4 bases, with 13 bases between the two germline ends. Germline assignment: CDR1 LGHNA and CDR2 YSLEER. CDR3 nucleotides: TGCGCCAGCAGCCAAGAGGCCCAGGGGATGTACGAGCAGTACTTC. Translating gives CASSQEAQGMYEQYF.

The rearrangement joins TRBV4-2 to TRBJ1-2, with 7 nucleotides matching TRBD1. Germline-derived CDR1 and CDR2 are LGHNA and YNFKEQ. V lost 0 bases to trimming and J lost 7 bases; unmatched junction nucleotides: 5. The CDR3 sequence is 14 residues long. CDR3 loop: CASSQDRQGCGYTF. The CDR3 DNA sequence: TGTGCCAGCAGCCAAGATCGACAGGGTTGTGGCTACACCTTC.

The chain joins TRBV15 to TRBJ1-5, with D perhaps TRBD1 (5 bases). Deletions cut 5 bases from V and 3 bases from J, with 14 bases between. Germline lookup yields CDR1 LNHNV and CDR2 YYDKDF (reference sequence). The CDR3 consists of 15 residues. The CDR3 region has the DNA TGTGCCACCAGCGAGACGCGACAGTACAATCAGCCCCAGCATTTT. Translation: CATSETRQYNQPQHF.

The sample holds one count of this clone. V gene TRBV29-1 combines with J gene TRBJ2-7; maybe TRBD2 (5 bases). The CDR3 runs 13 residues. Germline CDR1 SQVTM, CDR2 ANQGSEA. V was trimmed by 3 bases and J by 2 bases, leaving 11 bases between them. The CDR3 here is CSVEEDQTYEQYF. In DNA, the CDR3 is TGCAGCGTTGAGGAGGATCAAACCTACGAGCAGTACTTC.

CDR3 sequence (DNA): TGTGCCAGCGGAACAACAGGGGGGACTAATGAAAAACTGTTTTTT. This sequence encodes CASGTTGGTNEKLFF. The chain carries TRBV9 and TRBJ1-4; 8 bases match TRBD1. With V trimmed by 7 bases and J by 2 bases, 7 bases remained unmatched. Germline CDR1 SGDLS, CDR2 YYNGEE. The CDR3 runs 15 residues.

The V call is TRBV19, the J call TRBJ2-7; 7 bases map to TRBD2. Germline V CDR1 and CDR2: LNHDA, SQIVND (reference sequence). V lost 2 bases, J lost 2 bases, and 6 bases stayed unmatched. The CDR3 runs to 15 residues. The CDR3 reads CASSISGRPTYEQYF. CDR3 bases: TGTGCCAGTAGTATATCCGGGAGGCCGACCTACGAGCAGTACTTC.

V and J are TRBV5-4 and TRBJ2-7; 8 positions match TRBD1. Germline CDR1 is SGHNT and CDR2 is YYREEE (reference sequence). With V trimmed by 4 bases and J by 0 bases, 12 bases remained unmatched. The CDR3 extends over 17 amino acids. The DNA for the CDR3 is TGTGCCAGCAGCCCTAAACCCGGACAGGGAAGCTCCTACGAGCAGTACTTC. Its protein is CASSPKPGQGSSYEQYF. The full variable domain, its missing parts supplied by reference TRBV5-4 and TRBJ2-7, is ETGVTQSPTHLIKTRGQQVTLRCSSQSGHNTVSWYQQALGQGPQFIFQYYREEENGRGNFPPRFSGLQFPNYSSELNVNALELDDSALYLCASSPKPGQGSSYEQYFGPGTRLTVT.